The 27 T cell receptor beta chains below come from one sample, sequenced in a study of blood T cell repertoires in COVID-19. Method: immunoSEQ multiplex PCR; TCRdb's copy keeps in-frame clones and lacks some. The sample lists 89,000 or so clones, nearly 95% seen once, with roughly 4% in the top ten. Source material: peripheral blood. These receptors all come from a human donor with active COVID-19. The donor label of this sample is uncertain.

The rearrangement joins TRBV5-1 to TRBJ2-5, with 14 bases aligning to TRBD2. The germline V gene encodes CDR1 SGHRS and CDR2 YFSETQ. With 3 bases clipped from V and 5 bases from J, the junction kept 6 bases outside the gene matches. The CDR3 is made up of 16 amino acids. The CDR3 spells CASSWGTSGSVETQYF. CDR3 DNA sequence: TGCGCCAGCAGCTGGGGGACTAGCGGGAGTGTGGAGACCCAGTACTTC.

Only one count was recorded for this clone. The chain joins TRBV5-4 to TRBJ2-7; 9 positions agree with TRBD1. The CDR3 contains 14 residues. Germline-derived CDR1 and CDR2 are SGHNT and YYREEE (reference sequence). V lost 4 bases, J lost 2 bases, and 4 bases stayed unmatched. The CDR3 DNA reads TGTGCCAGCAGCCTCGGGACAGGGACCTACGAGCAGTACTTC. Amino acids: CASSLGTGTYEQYF.

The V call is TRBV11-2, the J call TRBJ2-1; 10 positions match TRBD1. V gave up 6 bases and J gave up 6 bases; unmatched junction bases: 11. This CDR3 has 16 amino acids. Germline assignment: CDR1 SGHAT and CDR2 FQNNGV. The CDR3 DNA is TGTGCCAGCAGTCGTCCGGGACAGGGGCCCTCCAATGAGCAGTTCTTC. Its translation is CASSRPGQGPSNEQFF. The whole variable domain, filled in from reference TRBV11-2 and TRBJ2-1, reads EAGVAQSPRYKIIEKRQSVAFWCNPISGHATLYWYQQILGQGPKLLIQFQNNGVVDDSQLPKDRFSAERLKGVDSTLKIQPAKLEDSAVYLCASSRPGQGPSNEQFFGPGTRLTVL.

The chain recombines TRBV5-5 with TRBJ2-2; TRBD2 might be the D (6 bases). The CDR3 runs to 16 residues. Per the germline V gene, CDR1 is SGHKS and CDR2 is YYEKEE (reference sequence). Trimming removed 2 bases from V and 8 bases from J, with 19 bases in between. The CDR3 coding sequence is TGTGCCAGCAGCTTCGTGGGGGACTTAACAAGAGGGGAGCTGTTTTTT. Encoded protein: CASSFVGDLTRGELFF.

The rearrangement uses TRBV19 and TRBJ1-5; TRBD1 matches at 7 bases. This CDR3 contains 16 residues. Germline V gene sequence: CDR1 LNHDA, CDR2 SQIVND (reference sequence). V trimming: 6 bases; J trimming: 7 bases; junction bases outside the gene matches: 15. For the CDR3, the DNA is TGTGCCAGTAGCAACCCCGGGACAGCCGCTGGGCAGCCCCAGCATTTT. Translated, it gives CASSNPGTAAGQPQHF.

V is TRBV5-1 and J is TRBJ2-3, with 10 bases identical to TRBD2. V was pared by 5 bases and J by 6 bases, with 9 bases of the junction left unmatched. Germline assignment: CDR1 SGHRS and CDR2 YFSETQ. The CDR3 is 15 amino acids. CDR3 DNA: TGCGCCAGCAGTCCTAGCGGGGGCGTAGGGGATACGCAGTATTTT. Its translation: CASSPSGGVGDTQYF.

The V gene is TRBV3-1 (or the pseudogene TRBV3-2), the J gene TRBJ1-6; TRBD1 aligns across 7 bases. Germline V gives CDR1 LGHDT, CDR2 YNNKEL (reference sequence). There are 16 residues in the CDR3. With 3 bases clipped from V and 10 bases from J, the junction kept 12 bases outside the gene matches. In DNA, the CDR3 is TGTGCCAGCAGCCACCCCCCAGGGGGTCCTCTCTCACCCCTCCACTTT. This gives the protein CASSHPPGGPLSPLHF.

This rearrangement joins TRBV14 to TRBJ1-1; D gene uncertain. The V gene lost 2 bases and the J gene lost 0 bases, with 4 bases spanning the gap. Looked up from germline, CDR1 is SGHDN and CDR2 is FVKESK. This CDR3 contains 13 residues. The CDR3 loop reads CASSQQLNTEAFF. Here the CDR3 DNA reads TGTGCCAGCAGCCAACAGTTGAACACTGAAGCTTTCTTT.

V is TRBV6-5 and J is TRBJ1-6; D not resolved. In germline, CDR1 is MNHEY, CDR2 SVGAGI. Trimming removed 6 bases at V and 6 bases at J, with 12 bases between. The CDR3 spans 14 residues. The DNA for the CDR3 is TGTGCCAGCAGCAGAACCTACAGTAATTCACCCCTCCACTTT. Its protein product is CASSRTYSNSPLHF.

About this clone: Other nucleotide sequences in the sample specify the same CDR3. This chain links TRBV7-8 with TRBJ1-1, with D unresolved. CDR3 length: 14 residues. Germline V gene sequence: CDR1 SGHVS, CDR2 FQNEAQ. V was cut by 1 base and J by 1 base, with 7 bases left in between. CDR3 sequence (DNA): TGTGCCAGCAGCTTAGGGACTGCGAACACTGAAGCTTTCTTT. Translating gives CASSLGTANTEAFF.

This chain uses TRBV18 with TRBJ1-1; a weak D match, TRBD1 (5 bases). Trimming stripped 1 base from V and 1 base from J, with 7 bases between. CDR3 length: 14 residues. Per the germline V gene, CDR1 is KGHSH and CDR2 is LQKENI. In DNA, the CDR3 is TGTGCCAGCTCACCACAGGGGTCGAACACTGAAGCTTTCTTT. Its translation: CASSPQGSNTEAFF.

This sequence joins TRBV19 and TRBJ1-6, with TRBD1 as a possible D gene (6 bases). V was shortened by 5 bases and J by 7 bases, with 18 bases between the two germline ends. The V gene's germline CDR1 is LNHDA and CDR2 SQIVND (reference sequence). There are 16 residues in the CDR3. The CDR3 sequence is CASSDSARGDNSPLHF. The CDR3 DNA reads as TGTGCCAGTAGTGATTCCGCCAGGGGTGACAATTCACCCCTCCACTTT.

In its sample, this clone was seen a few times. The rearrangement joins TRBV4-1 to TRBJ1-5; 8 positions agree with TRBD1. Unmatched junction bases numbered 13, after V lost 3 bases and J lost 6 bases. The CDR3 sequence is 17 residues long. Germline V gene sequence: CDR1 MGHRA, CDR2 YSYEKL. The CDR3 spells CASSHSYQGATGQPQHF. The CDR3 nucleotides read TGCGCCAGCAGCCACAGTTACCAGGGGGCCACAGGTCAGCCCCAGCATTTT.

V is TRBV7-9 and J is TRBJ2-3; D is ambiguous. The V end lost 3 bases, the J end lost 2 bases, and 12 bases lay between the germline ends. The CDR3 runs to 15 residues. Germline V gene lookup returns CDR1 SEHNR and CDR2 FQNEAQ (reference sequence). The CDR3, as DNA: TGTGCCAGCAGCTTGCAACAGAAGGACACAGATACGCAGTATTTT. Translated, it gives CASSLQQKDTDTQYF.

The CDR3 loop is CASSDRASGSFHEQYF. The CDR3 DNA is TGTGCCAGCAGCGATAGGGCTAGCGGGAGTTTCCACGAGCAGTACTTC. The chain is built from TRBV9 and TRBJ2-7; 10 nucleotides align to TRBD2. Germline-derived CDR1 and CDR2 are SGDLS and YYNGEE. V trimming: 3 bases; J trimming: 5 bases; junction bases outside the gene matches: 11. The CDR3 is made up of 16 amino acids.

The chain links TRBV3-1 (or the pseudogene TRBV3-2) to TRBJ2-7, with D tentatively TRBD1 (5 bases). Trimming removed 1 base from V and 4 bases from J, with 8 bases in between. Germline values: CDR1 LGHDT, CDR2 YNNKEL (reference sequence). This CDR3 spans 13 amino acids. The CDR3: CASSQAAGYEQYF. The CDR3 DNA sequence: TGTGCCAGCAGCCAAGCGGCAGGGTACGAGCAGTACTTC.

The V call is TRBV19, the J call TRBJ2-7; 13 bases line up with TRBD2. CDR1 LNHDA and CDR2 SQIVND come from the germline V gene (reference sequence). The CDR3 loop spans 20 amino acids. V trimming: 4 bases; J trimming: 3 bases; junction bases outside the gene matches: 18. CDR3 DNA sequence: TGTGCCAGTAGTAACCGGTGGTCGATCACTAGCGGGAGGGTGATCTACGAGCAGTACTTC. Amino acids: CASSNRWSITSGRVIYEQYF.

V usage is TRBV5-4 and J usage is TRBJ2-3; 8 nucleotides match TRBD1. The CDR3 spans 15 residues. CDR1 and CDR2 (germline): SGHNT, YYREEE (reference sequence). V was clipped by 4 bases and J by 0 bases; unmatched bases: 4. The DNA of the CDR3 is TGTGCCAGCAGCGCCGGGACAGGAAGCACAGATACGCAGTATTTT. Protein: CASSAGTGSTDTQYF.

The CDR3, as DNA: TGTGCCACCATGGACAGTTCCACTGAAGCTTTCTTT. As protein: CATMDSSTEAFF. The rearrangement uses TRBV6-5 and TRBJ1-1; perhaps TRBD1 as D (6 bases). CDR3 length: 12 residues. V lost 10 bases and J 4 bases, leaving 13 bases between the germline ends. Germline V gene lookup returns CDR1 MNHEY and CDR2 SVGAGI.

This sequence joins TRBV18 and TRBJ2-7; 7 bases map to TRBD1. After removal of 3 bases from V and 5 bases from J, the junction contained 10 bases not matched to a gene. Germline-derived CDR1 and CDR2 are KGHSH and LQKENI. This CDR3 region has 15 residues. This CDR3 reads CASSPNRGGVDEQYF. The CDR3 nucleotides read TGTGCCAGCTCACCTAACAGGGGTGGTGTCGACGAGCAGTACTTC.

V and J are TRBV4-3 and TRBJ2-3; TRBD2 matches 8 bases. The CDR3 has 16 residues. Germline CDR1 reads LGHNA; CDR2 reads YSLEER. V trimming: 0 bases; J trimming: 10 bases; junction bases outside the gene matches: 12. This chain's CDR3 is CASSQEVLAGLSPQYF. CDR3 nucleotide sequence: TGCGCCAGCAGCCAAGAGGTGCTAGCGGGTCTATCCCCGCAGTATTTT.

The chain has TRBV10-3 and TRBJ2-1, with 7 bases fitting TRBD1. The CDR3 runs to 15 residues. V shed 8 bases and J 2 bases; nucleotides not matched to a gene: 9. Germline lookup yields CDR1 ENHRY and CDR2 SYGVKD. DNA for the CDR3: TGTGCCATCCGAGAACCCGGGACAGCCTACAATGAGCAGTTCTTC. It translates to CAIREPGTAYNEQFF.

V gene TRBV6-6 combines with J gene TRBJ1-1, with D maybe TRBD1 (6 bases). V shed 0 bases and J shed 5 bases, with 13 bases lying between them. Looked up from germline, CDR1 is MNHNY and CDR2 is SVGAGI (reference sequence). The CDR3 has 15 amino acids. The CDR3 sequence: CASSYSGGPGTEAFF. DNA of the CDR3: TGTGCCAGCAGTTACTCGGGGGGGCCGGGGACTGAAGCTTTCTTT.

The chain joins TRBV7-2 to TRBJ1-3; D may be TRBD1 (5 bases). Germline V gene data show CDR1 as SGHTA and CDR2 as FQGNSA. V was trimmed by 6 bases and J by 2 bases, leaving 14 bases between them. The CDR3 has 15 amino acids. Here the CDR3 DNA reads TGTGCCAGCAGTTACGAATCGGGGGCTGGAAACACCATATATTTT. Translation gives CASSYESGAGNTIYF.

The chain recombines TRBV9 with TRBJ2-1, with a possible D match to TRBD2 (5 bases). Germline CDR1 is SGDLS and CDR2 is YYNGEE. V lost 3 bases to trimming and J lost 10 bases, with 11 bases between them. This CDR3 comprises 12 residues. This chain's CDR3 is CASSARLQEQFF. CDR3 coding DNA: TGTGCCAGCAGCGCGAGACTACAAGAGCAGTTCTTC.

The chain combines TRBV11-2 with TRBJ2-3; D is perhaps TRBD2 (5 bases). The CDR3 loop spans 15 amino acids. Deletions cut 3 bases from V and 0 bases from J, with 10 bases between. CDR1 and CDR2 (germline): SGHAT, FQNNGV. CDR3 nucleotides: TGTGCCAGCAGCTTTTCAGCGGCTAGCACAGATACGCAGTATTTT. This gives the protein CASSFSAASTDTQYF.

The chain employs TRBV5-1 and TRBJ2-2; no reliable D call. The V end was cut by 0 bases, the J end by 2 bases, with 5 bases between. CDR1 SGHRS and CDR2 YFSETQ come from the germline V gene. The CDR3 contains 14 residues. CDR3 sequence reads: CASSLVLNTGELFF. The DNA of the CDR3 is TGCGCCAGCAGCTTGGTTCTTAACACCGGGGAGCTGTTTTTT.